These 27 T cell receptor beta chains came from one sample sequenced in a study of cytomegalovirus exposure and HLA in healthy donors. In the PCR, 60 Vbeta and 13 Jbeta primers were used. Using immunoSEQ multiplex PCR, the repertoire was profiled, and TCRdb retains in-frame clones only, with some absent. The listing contains some 75,000 clones. The sample consisted of PBMCs. Receptor source: a boy aged 10-17 years in good health and CMV-seronegative.

This sequence joins TRBV25-1 and TRBJ1-1; 9 bases map to TRBD1. Germline V lookup: CDR1 MGHDK, CDR2 SYGVNS. The CDR3 contains 14 residues. J gave up 7 bases and V 5 bases, and 8 bases lay outside the gene matches. The CDR3 sequence: CASSNSGTGIEAFF. The CDR3 region has the DNA TGTGCCAGCAGTAACTCCGGGACAGGGATTGAAGCTTTCTTT.

The chain couples TRBV5-4 to TRBJ2-6; D is uncertain. This CDR3 comprises 13 residues. Per the germline V gene, CDR1 is SGHNT and CDR2 is YYREEE (reference sequence). V was trimmed by 5 bases and J by 0 bases, leaving 3 bases between them. The CDR3 DNA is TGTGCCAGCAGATACTCTGGGGCCAACGTCCTGACTTTC. It codes for CASRYSGANVLTF.

The chain has TRBV5-5 and TRBJ1-2, with D possibly matching TRBD1 (5 bases). The CDR3 totals 14 residues. Between the trimmed V and J ends, which lost 4 bases and 8 bases, there was a span of 18 bases. Per germline, CDR1 SGHKS and CDR2 YYEKEE (reference sequence). In DNA, the CDR3 is TGTGCCAGCAGCCCGGGGGACGGCCGCAGCGGCTACACCTTC. This sequence encodes CASSPGDGRSGYTF. Complete variable domain (other parts from reference TRBV5-5 and TRBJ1-2): DAGVTQSPTHLIKTRGQQVTLRCSPISGHKSVSWYQQVLGQGPQFIFQYYEKEERGRGNFPDRFSARQFPNYSSELNVNALLLGDSALYLCASSPGDGRSGYTFGSGTRLTVV.

J is TRBJ2-1 and V is TRBV18; no clear D gene. Germline values: CDR1 KGHSH, CDR2 LQKENI. This CDR3 is 15 amino acids long. Trimming took 3 bases from V and 3 from J, leaving 12 bases between them. The CDR3 DNA follows: TGTGCCAGCTCACCTATACGGTCGATCTACAATGAGCAGTTCTTC. It is translated as CASSPIRSIYNEQFF.

The chain couples TRBV28 to TRBJ2-2, with unresolved D. V lost 6 bases and J lost 8, with 16 bases in between. From germline, CDR1 is MDHEN and CDR2 SYDVKM. The CDR3 is made up of 14 amino acids. Here the CDR3 reads CASSIYSPVGELFF. The CDR3 DNA reads TGTGCCAGCAGCATTTACAGCCCGGTTGGGGAGCTGTTTTTT.

The genes are TRBV7-2 and TRBJ2-7, with TRBD2 identical over 7 bases. Germline V gene sequence: CDR1 SGHTA, CDR2 FQGNSA. Germline trimming cut 5 bases from V and 6 bases from J; bases unmatched to any gene: 7. CDR3 length: 13 amino acids. The CDR3 DNA follows: TGTGCCAGCAGCGCCGCGACTAGCACCGAGCAGTACTTC. It is translated as CASSAATSTEQYF. The full variable domain, its missing parts supplied by reference TRBV7-2 and TRBJ2-7, is GAGVSQSPSNKVTEKGKDVELRCDPISGHTALYWYRQSLGQGLEFLIYFQGNSAPDKSGLPSDRFSAERTGGSVSTLTIQRTQQEDSAVYLCASSAATSTEQYFGPGTRLTVT.

This sequence joins TRBV5-4 and TRBJ2-2; a weak D match, TRBD1 (5 bases). Germline CDR1 and CDR2: SGHNT and YYREEE (reference sequence). CDR3 length: 14 amino acids. V was trimmed by 0 bases and J by 2 bases, leaving 5 bases between them. This CDR3 reads CASSLGTNTGELFF. The CDR3 DNA sequence: TGTGCCAGCAGCTTGGGGACAAACACCGGGGAGCTGTTTTTT.

This sequence joins TRBV29-1 and TRBJ1-2; tentatively, D is TRBD1 (5 bases). Between the trimmed V and J ends, which lost 6 bases and 8 bases, there was a span of 13 bases. Germline V gene lookup returns CDR1 SQVTM and CDR2 ANQGSEA. The CDR3 extends over 11 amino acids. The CDR3 coding sequence is TGCAGCGTCCAGGGTGCAGGGGGCTACACCTTC. The encoded protein is CSVQGAGGYTF. Using reference TRBV29-1 and TRBJ1-2 for the parts outside the CDR3, the full variable domain is SAVISQKPSRDICQRGTSLTIQCQVDSQVTMMFWYRQQPGQSLTLIATANQGSEATYESGFVIDKFPISRPNLTFSTLTVSNMSPEDSSIYLCSVQGAGGYTFGSGTRLTVV.

The chain uses TRBV5-1 and TRBJ1-2, with D maybe TRBD1 (5 bases). The V gene's germline CDR1 is SGHRS and CDR2 YFSETQ. This CDR3 spans 16 amino acids. Trimming shortened V by 0 bases and J by 5 bases, and 17 bases separated the two germline ends. CDR3 residues: CASSLVAQGEPYGYTF. As DNA, the CDR3 is TGCGCCAGCAGCTTGGTAGCCCAGGGCGAGCCGTATGGCTACACCTTC.

With respect to this clone: The junction and the germline gene differ at one end; a read error may be behind it. The rearrangement joins TRBV5-6 to TRBJ2-7; D is perhaps TRBD2 (5 bases). The CDR3 has 14 amino acids. Germline values: CDR1 SGHDT, CDR2 YYEEEE. The CDR3 here is CASSLADGPWEQSF. Here the CDR3 DNA reads TGTGCCAGCAGCTTGGCCGATGGACCTTGGGAGCAGTCCTTC.

The V call is TRBV7-9, the J call TRBJ1-2; TRBD1 matches at 12 bases. CDR3 length equals 14 residues. Germline-derived CDR1 and CDR2 are SEHNR and FQNEAQ (reference sequence). Unmatched junction bases numbered 5, after V lost 5 bases and J lost 7 bases. The CDR3 nucleotides read TGTGCCAGCAGCATAGGGACAGGGGGCGTTGGCTACACCTTC. As protein: CASSIGTGGVGYTF. Variable domain in full (rest from reference TRBV7-9 and TRBJ1-2): DTGVSQNPRHKITKRGQNVTFRCDPISEHNRLYWYRQTLGQGPEFLTYFQNEAQLEKSRLLSDRFSAERPKGSFSTLEIQRTEQGDSAMYLCASSIGTGGVGYTFGSGTRLTVV.

The chain links TRBV10-3 to TRBJ2-7; possibly TRBD1 for D (5 bases). Per the germline V gene, CDR1 is ENHRY and CDR2 is SYGVKD. Trimming removed 10 bases from V and 7 bases from J, with 14 bases in between. CDR3 length: 11 residues. The CDR3 spells CATSQVREQYF. The CDR3 DNA is TGTGCCACCTCACAGGTTCGGGAGCAGTACTTC.

The gene calls are TRBV5-1 and TRBJ2-3; 7 positions match TRBD2. This CDR3 comprises 16 residues. Germline V CDR1 and CDR2: SGHRS, YFSETQ. The ends lost 3 bases at V and 0 bases at J; junction bases unmatched: 7. DNA of the CDR3: TGCGCCAGCAGCTCGAGCGGGGTGGCTAGCACAGATACGCAGTATTTT. Its translation: CASSSSGVASTDTQYF.

In DNA, the CDR3 is TGTGCCAGCAGCTTCAGGATGAACACTGAAGCTTTCTTT. It specifies CASSFRMNTEAFF. J is TRBJ1-1 and V is TRBV7-8; D is uncertain. Germline loops: CDR1 SGHVS, CDR2 FQNEAQ. V gave up 3 bases and J gave up 0 bases, with 5 bases separating them. The CDR3 is 13 amino acids. The whole variable domain, filled in from reference TRBV7-8 and TRBJ1-1, reads GAGVSQSPRYKVAKRGQDVALRCDPISGHVSLFWYQQALGQGPEFLTYFQNEAQLDKSGLPSDRFFAERPEGSVSTLKIQRTQQEDSAVYLCASSFRMNTEAFFGQGTRLTVV.

As regards this clone: Compared with germline, one end of the junction differs, possibly owing to a read error. This chain connects TRBV30 to TRBJ1-6; 7 bases map to TRBD1. CDR3 length equals 17 residues. In germline, CDR1 is GTSNPN, CDR2 SVGIG (reference sequence). The CDR3 protein is CAWSRMGQTGYNSHLHF. CDR3 sequence (DNA): TGTGCCTGGAGTAGGATGGGACAGACTGGTTATAATTCACACCTCCACTTT.

The chain has TRBV5-5 and TRBJ1-2; D call uncertain. This CDR3 is built from 13 residues. Trimming removed 2 bases from V and 2 bases from J, with 7 bases in between. Looked up from germline, CDR1 is SGHKS and CDR2 is YYEKEE (reference sequence). The CDR3 nucleotides are TGTGCCAGCAGCTTCACGGAGAACTATGGCTACACCTTC. This sequence encodes CASSFTENYGYTF. The full variable domain, its missing parts supplied by reference TRBV5-5 and TRBJ1-2, is DAGVTQSPTHLIKTRGQQVTLRCSPISGHKSVSWYQQVLGQGPQFIFQYYEKEERGRGNFPDRFSARQFPNYSSELNVNALLLGDSALYLCASSFTENYGYTFGSGTRLTVV.

The chain employs TRBV4-1 and TRBJ1-1; 7 bases map to TRBD1. Trimming removed 2 bases from V and 11 bases from J; junction bases left unmatched: 5. Germline V lookup: CDR1 MGHRA, CDR2 YSYEKL. The CDR3 sequence is 12 residues long. CDR3 in DNA: TGCGCCAGCAGCCAACTAGGGACAGCCGCTTTCTTT. Protein: CASSQLGTAAFF.

Here the CDR3 reads CASSRPGALADTQYF. In nucleotides, the CDR3 is TGCGCCAGCAGCAGGCCGGGAGCGTTGGCAGATACGCAGTATTTT. The chain combines TRBV5-1 with TRBJ2-3; possible D gene TRBD2, 6 bases. The germline V and J ends were trimmed by 4 bases and 4 bases, with 16 bases remaining between them. This CDR3 has 15 amino acids. Germline CDR1 SGHRS, CDR2 YFSETQ.

The genes are TRBV2 and TRBJ2-7; TRBD1 aligns across 7 bases. The CDR3 loop spans 14 amino acids. The trim removed 1 base at V and 6 bases at J, leaving 6 bases unmatched. CDR1 and CDR2 (germline): SNHLY, FYNNEI. DNA of the CDR3: TGTGCCAGCAGTGAAGACACAGGGGTTCGCGAGCAGTACTTC. It codes for CASSEDTGVREQYF.

The chain links TRBV5-1 to TRBJ1-2; 9 nucleotides agree with TRBD1. The CDR3 length is 19 residues. Germline V lookup: CDR1 SGHRS, CDR2 YFSETQ. With 3 bases clipped from V and 1 base from J, the junction kept 16 bases outside the gene matches. CDR3 DNA: TGCGCCAGCAGCTACCCCAGCCCGGGACAGGGCCTTTATAACTATGGCTACACCTTC. Protein product: CASSYPSPGQGLYNYGYTF.

This chain joins TRBV2 and TRBJ2-5; maybe TRBD2 (6 bases). V was clipped by 4 bases and J by 5 bases, with 8 bases between them. CDR3 size: 12 residues. Germline V lookup: CDR1 SNHLY, CDR2 FYNNEI. For the CDR3, the DNA is TGTGCCAGCAGTGTTGGGGGGGAGACCCAGTACTTC. It encodes CASSVGGETQYF.

V and J are TRBV13 and TRBJ2-7; 7 positions agree with TRBD2. Trimming took 0 bases from V and 10 from J; bases not matched to a gene: 18. The V gene's germline CDR1 is PRHDT and CDR2 FYEKMQ (reference sequence). The CDR3 extends over 17 amino acids. This chain's CDR3 is CASSLGVMRQVREEQYF. The CDR3, as DNA: TGTGCCAGCAGCTTAGGGGTTATGAGACAAGTTCGGGAGGAACAGTACTTC.

J is TRBJ2-3 and V is TRBV9; 10 bases are a match to TRBD2. The CDR3 contains 17 residues. Germline-derived CDR1 and CDR2 are SGDLS and YYNGEE. V dropped 2 bases and J dropped 4; count of bases not matched to a gene: 10. The CDR3 nucleotides read TGTGCCAGCAGCGTCCCCACCGTAGCGGGGGGATCAGATACGCAGTATTTT. Its translation is CASSVPTVAGGSDTQYF.

This chain joins TRBV6-5 and TRBJ1-1; 7 bases map to TRBD1. CDR1 MNHEY and CDR2 SVGAGI come from the germline V gene. The CDR3 consists of 14 residues. V lost 4 bases, J lost 7 bases, and 9 bases stayed unmatched. CDR3 bases: TGTGCCAGCAGTTTTCCCCAAACAGGGGATGAAGCTTTCTTT. Its translation: CASSFPQTGDEAFF.

V and J are TRBV7-2 and TRBJ2-2; TRBD2 matches at 9 bases. CDR3 size: 15 residues. The ends lost 5 bases at V and 5 bases at J; junction bases unmatched: 6. Germline V gene sequence: CDR1 SGHTA, CDR2 FQGNSA. CDR3 protein: CASSPSGRSTGELFF. Here the CDR3 DNA reads TGTGCCAGCAGCCCGAGCGGGAGGTCTACCGGGGAGCTGTTTTTT.

This rearrangement joins TRBV19 to TRBJ1-2; TRBD1 agrees at 7 bases. Per the germline V gene, CDR1 is LNHDA and CDR2 is SQIVND (reference sequence). Trimming took 3 bases from V and 6 from J; bases not matched to a gene: 10. This CDR3 region has 15 residues. This chain's CDR3 is CASSIIGTDLHGYTF. The CDR3 DNA reads TGTGCCAGTAGTATTATCGGGACAGACTTACATGGCTACACCTTC.

The chain links TRBV19 to TRBJ2-2, with TRBD2 matching over 12 bases. This CDR3 is built from 16 residues. V shed 5 bases, J shed 4 bases, and the junction held 5 bases outside the gene matches. Germline V gene data show CDR1 as LNHDA and CDR2 as SQIVND (reference sequence). The CDR3 loop is CASSPLAGGVTGELFF. CDR3 DNA sequence: TGTGCCAGTAGTCCCCTAGCGGGAGGGGTCACCGGGGAGCTGTTTTTT.